This TCR beta chain stems from a study of OX40 agonist ivuxolimab in advanced cancers. The germline V gene encodes CDR1 SNHLY and CDR2 FYNNEI. The CDR3 has 15 residues. Trimming cost V 10 bases and J 0 bases, with 16 bases left between them. Only in-frame clones appear in the TCRdb table, and some are missing; sequencing was by immunoSEQ multiplex PCR. The repertoire holds tens of thousands of clones, with around nine tenths as singletons. Source: CD4+ or CD8+ T cells sorted from blood, taken in a trial of the OX40 agonist ivuxolimab. The genes are TRBV2 and TRBJ1-3, with D hard to call. This receptor was obtained from an adult with an advanced solid tumor such as melanoma, head and neck, liver or kidney cancer. This CDR3 reads CATALDASSGNTIYF. Here the CDR3 DNA reads TGTGCCACAGCCCTGGACGCCTCCTCTGGAAACACCATATATTTT. Using reference TRBV2 and TRBJ1-3 for the parts outside the CDR3, the full variable domain is EPEVTQTPSHQVTQMGQEVILRCVPISNHLYFYWYRQILGQKVEFLVSFYNNEISEKSEIFDDQFSVERPDGSNFTLKIRSTKLEDSAMYFCATALDASSGNTIYFGEGSWLTVV.